This TCR beta chain came from a study of blood T cell repertoires in COVID-19. Turning to the study itself: COVID-19 samples from acute and convalescent phases originated in the United States, Italy and Spain.

Per the authors' pipeline: Amplification of reference gene primers provided the estimated nucleated cell counts. Sequencing used immunoSEQ multiplex PCR; TCRdb keeps in-frame clones, though not all of them. For V, J and clone size, that table is used; D and trimming come from the DNA. The sample carries about 170,000 clones, approximately 82% recorded once. Trimming left V 6 bases short and J 5 bases short, with 12 bases between. Germline V lookup: CDR1 MNHEY, CDR2 SVGEGT. This CDR3 has 13 amino acids. Ages ranged from roughly 18 to 100 years, with residence in about 24 US areas. The specimen was PBMCs or T cells enriched from blood (not recorded which). The V gene is TRBV6-2 or TRBV6-3, the J gene TRBJ2-3; possible D gene TRBD2, 6 bases. The origin of this receptor is a woman aged 45-65 years who had recovered from COVID-19. The CDR3 nucleotides read TGTGCCAGCAGCTCGGGACTGATAGATACGCAGTATTTT. It specifies CASSSGLIDTQYF.